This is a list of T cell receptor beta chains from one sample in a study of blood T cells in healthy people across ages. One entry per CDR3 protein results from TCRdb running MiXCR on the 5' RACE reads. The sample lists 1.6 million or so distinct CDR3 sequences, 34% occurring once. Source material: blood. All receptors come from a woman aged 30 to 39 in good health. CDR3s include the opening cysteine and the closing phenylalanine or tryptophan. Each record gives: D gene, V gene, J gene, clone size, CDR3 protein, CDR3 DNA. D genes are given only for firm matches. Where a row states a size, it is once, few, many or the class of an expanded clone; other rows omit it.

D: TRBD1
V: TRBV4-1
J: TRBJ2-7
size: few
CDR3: CASSPLVGQESYEQYF
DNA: TGCGCCAGCAGCCCCTTGGTTGGACAGGAGTCCTACGAGCAGTACTTC

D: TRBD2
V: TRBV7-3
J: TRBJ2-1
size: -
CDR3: CASSPNLAGASYNEQFF
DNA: TGTGCCAGCAGCCCCAACCTAGCGGGGGCTTCCTACAATGAGCAGTTCTTC

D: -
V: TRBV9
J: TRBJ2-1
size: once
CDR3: CTSSVYPEGYNGQFF
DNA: TGTACCAGCAGCGTGTACCCAGAGGGCTACAATGGGCAGTTCTTC

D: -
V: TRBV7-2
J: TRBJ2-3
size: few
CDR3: CASSSTGSIDTQYF
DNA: TGTGCCAGCAGCTCTACAGGGAGCATAGATACGCAGTATTTT

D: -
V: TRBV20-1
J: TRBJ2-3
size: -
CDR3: CSAARDSTQYF
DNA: TGCAGTGCTGCGCGGGACTCTACGCAGTATTTT

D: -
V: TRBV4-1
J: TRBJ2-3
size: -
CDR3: CASSPQLAGATDTQYF
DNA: TGCGCCAGCAGCCCACAACTTGCGGGGGCAACAGATACGCAGTATTTT

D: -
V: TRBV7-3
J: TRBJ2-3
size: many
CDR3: CASSLVGGDTQYF
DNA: TGTGCCAGCAGCTTGGTCGGAGGAGATACGCAGTATTTT

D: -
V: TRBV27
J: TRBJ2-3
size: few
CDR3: CASSLWGADTQYF
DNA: TGTGCCAGCAGTTTATGGGGGGCAGATACGCAGTATTTT

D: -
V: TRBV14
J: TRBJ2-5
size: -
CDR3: CASSQSGFLGNEQYF
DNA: TGTGCCAGCAGCCAGAGCGGTTTTCTTGGGAATGAGCAGTACTTC

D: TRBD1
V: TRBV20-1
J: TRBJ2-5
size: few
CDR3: CSARTGGAETQYF
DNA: TGCAGTGCTAGAACAGGGGGCGCGGAGACCCAGTACTTC

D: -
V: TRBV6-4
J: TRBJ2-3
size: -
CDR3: CASSDTGSMDTQYF
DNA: TGTGCCAGCAGTGACACGGGGAGTATGGATACGCAGTATTTT

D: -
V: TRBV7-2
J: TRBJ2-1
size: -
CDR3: CASGEQGTYNEQFF
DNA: TGTGCCAGCGGTGAACAGGGTACCTACAATGAGCAGTTCTTC

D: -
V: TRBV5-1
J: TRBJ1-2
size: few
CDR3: CASSTRGHNYGYTF
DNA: TGCGCCAGCAGCACCAGGGGTCATAACTATGGCTACACCTTC

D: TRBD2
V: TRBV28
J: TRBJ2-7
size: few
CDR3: CATYPGGLAGNEQYF
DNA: TGTGCCACCTACCCGGGCGGACTAGCGGGAAACGAGCAGTACTTC

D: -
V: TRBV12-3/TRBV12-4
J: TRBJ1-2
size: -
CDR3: CASSPRLSGYTF
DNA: TGTGCCAGCAGTCCAAGGTTGAGTGGCTACACCTTC

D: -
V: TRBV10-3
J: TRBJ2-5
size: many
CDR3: CAITRDPLETQYF
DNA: TGTGCCATCACCCGGGACCCCTTGGAGACCCAGTACTTC

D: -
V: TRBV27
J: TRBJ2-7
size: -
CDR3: CASSSATHYEQYF
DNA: TGTGCCAGCAGTTCCGCGACCCACTACGAGCAGTACTTC

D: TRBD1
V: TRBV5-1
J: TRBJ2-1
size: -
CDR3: CASSLVGDRAYNEQFF
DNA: TGCGCCAGCAGCTTGGTAGGGGACAGGGCCTACAATGAGCAGTTCTTC

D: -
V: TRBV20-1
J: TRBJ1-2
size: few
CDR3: CSARKPGVYGYTF
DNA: TGCAGTGCTAGGAAGCCAGGGGTCTACGGCTACACCTTC

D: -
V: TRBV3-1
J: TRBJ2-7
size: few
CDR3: CASSQGSGRGGYEQYF
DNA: TGTGCCAGCAGCCAAGGTTCCGGCAGGGGGGGCTACGAGCAGTACTTC

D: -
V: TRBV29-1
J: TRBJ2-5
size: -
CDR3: CSVNSIKGTQYF
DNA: TGCAGCGTCAACTCCATTAAAGGGACCCAGTACTTC

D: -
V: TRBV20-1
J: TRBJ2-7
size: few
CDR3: CSATSGQDISYEQYF
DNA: TGCAGTGCTACGAGCGGGCAGGACATCTCCTACGAGCAGTACTTC

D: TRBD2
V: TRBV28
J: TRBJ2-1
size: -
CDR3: CASSASGLPYNEQFF
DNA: TGTGCCAGCAGTGCTAGCGGGTTACCTTACAATGAGCAGTTCTTC

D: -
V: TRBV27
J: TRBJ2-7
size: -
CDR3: CASSLTRGANYEQYF
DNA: TGTGCCAGCAGTTTAACGAGGGGGGCAAACTACGAGCAGTACTTC

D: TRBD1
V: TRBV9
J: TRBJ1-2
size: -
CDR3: CASSGTGGAGVYGYTF
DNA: TGTGCCAGCAGCGGGACAGGGGGCGCGGGGGTCTATGGCTACACCTTC

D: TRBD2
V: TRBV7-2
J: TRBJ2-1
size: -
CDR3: CASSLMGAGGLNEQFF
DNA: TGTGCCAGCAGCTTAATGGGAGCGGGGGGGCTCAATGAGCAGTTCTTC

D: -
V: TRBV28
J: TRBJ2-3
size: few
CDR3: CASSFESSTDTQYF
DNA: TGTGCCAGCAGTTTCGAGAGTAGCACAGATACGCAGTATTTT

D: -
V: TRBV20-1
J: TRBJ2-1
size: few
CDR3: CSALRARGIHEQFF
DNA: TGCAGTGCTCTTAGAGCCAGGGGAATCCATGAGCAGTTCTTC

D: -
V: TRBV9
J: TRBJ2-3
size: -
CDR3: CASSVGVGVGTDTQYF
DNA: TGTGCCAGCAGCGTAGGGGTAGGGGTTGGCACAGATACGCAGTATTTT

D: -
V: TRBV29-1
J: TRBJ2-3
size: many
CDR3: CSVEGDISGPDTQYF
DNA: TGCAGCGTTGAAGGGGACATCTCGGGCCCAGATACGCAGTATTTT

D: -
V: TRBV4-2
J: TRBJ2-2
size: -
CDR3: CASRRLGDTGELFF
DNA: TGTGCCAGCAGGAGGTTGGGGGACACCGGGGAGCTGTTTTTT

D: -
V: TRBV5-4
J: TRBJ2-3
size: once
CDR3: CASSSYSADTQYF
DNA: TGTGCCAGCAGCTCTTATAGCGCAGATACGCAGTATTTT

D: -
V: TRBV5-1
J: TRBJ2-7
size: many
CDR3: CASSLEGPAYEQYF
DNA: TGCGCCAGCAGCTTGGAAGGGCCAGCCTACGAGCAGTACTTC

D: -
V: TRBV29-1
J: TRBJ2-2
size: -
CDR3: CSVEDANTGELFF
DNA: TGCAGCGTTGAAGATGCGAACACCGGGGAGCTGTTTTTT

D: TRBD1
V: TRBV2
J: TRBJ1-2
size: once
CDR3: CASRGTGGIGYTF
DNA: TGTGCCAGCAGGGGGACAGGGGGGATCGGCTACACCTTC

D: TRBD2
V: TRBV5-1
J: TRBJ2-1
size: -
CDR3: CASSLATTSGKRYNEQFF
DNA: TGCGCCAGCAGCTTGGCGACGACTAGCGGCAAACGATACAATGAGCAGTTCTTC

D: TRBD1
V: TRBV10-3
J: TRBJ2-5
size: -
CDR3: CATSHGPGQGQETQYF
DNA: TGTGCCACCTCTCATGGCCCGGGACAGGGACAAGAGACCCAGTACTTC

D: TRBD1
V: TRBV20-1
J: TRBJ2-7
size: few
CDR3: CSSPQGDHEQYF
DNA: TGCAGTTCCCCCCAGGGGGACCACGAGCAGTACTTC

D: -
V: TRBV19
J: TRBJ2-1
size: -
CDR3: CASSIKGGYNEQFF
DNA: TGTGCCAGTAGTATAAAAGGGGGGTACAATGAGCAGTTCTTC

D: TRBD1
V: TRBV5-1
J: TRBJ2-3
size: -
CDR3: CASSSLDREADTQYF
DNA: TGCGCCAGCAGCTCCTTGGACAGGGAGGCAGATACGCAGTATTTT

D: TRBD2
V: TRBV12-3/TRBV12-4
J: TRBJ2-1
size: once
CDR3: CASRVLAGVNEQFF
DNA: TGTGCCAGCAGGGTACTAGCGGGAGTGAATGAGCAGTTCTTC

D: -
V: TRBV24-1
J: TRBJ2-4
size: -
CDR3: CATSDTGCGAKNIQYF
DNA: TGTGCCACCAGTGATACAGGGTGTGGAGCCAAAAACATTCAGTACTTC

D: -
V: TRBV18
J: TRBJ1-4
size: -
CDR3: CANSGPGGNEKLFF
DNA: TGTGCCAACTCGGGACCCGGCGGTAATGAAAAACTGTTTTTT